The 10 T cell receptor beta chains below were found in one sample sequenced in a study of CD8+ T cells in alopecia areata. In each case, RNA was isolated and then reverse transcribed into cDNA as the sequencing template. Some clones are missing from TCRdb's copy, which holds only in-frame ones; the method was immunoSEQ multiplex PCR. This table has 55,000 to 70,000 clones, about half appearing once. The sample here was CD8+ T cells sorted from blood, taken at week 0. The receptors shown here come from a human donor with alopecia areata.

This chain links TRBV11-2 with TRBJ2-4; no reliable D call. CDR1 is SGHAT, CDR2 FQNNGV, per germline. The length of the CDR3 is 18 residues. Trimming took off 5 bases at V and 6 bases at J, with 26 bases between the two ends. The CDR3 DNA sequence: TGTGCCAGCAGCCCAGAAAGAACCGGGCCCCTAAACGCAAACATTCAGTACTTC. This gives the protein CASSPERTGPLNANIQYF.

The chain carries TRBV27 and TRBJ1-1, with 9 bases aligning to TRBD1. Germline-derived CDR1 and CDR2 are MNHEY and SMNVEV (reference sequence). The V segment lost 10 bases and the J segment 7 bases; nucleotides outside the gene matches: 10. CDR3 length: 13 amino acids. The chain's CDR3 is CATAIGQGLEAFF. In DNA form, the CDR3 reads TGTGCCACCGCCATTGGACAGGGGCTTGAAGCTTTCTTT.

This clone was picked up many times. This rearrangement joins TRBV9 to TRBJ2-1; a possible D gene is TRBD1 (5 bases). The CDR3 spans 14 residues. The V gene lost 2 bases and the J gene lost 0 bases, with 6 bases spanning the gap. Germline V gives CDR1 SGDLS, CDR2 YYNGEE. CDR3 sequence: CASSVDSSYNEQFF. CDR3 nucleotides: TGTGCCAGCAGCGTTGACAGCTCCTACAATGAGCAGTTCTTC.

J is TRBJ2-7 and V is TRBV30; the D gene is possibly TRBD1 (6 bases). Trimming took off 0 bases at V and 9 bases at J, with 15 bases between the two ends. Germline-derived CDR1 and CDR2 are GTSNPN and SVGIG (reference sequence). The CDR3 runs to 13 residues. As DNA, the CDR3 is TGTGCCTGGAGTGTAGGGTATGGGGGCCGGCAGTACTTC. Its translation is CAWSVGYGGRQYF.

The gene calls are TRBV9 and TRBJ2-1, with D maybe TRBD2 (6 bases). The germline V gene has CDR1 SGDLS and CDR2 YYNGEE. The ends were cut back, 7 bases at V and 5 bases at J, with 16 bases in the middle. The length of the CDR3 is 14 residues. The CDR3 nucleotides read TGTGCCAGCCAGCCGAGCGGGCGAAACAATGAGCAGTTCTTC. Protein product: CASQPSGRNNEQFF.

The chain has TRBV5-1 and TRBJ2-7; D perhaps matches TRBD2 (6 bases). From germline, CDR1 is SGHRS and CDR2 YFSETQ. The V end lost 4 bases, the J end lost 3 bases, and 14 bases lay between the germline ends. The CDR3 length is 14 residues. The CDR3 nucleotides read TGCGCCAGCAGCCGGGACTTCTTGGGCTACGAGCAGTACTTC. Amino acids: CASSRDFLGYEQYF.

The DNA for the CDR3 is TGCGCCAGCAGCCCCGGGACAGGGGGTACGGCCCACACCTACGAGCAGTACTTC. Translating it yields CASSPGTGGTAHTYEQYF. The chain has TRBV4-1 and TRBJ2-7; 11 bases align to TRBD1. CDR1 is MGHRA and CDR2 is YSYEKL in the germline V gene. The CDR3 is 18 amino acids. Trimming cost V 4 bases and J 2 bases; bases outside gene matches: 13.

This CDR3 is CASFTGPLAGNEQFF. The CDR3 DNA sequence: TGTGCCAGCTTTACAGGGCCACTAGCGGGCAATGAGCAGTTCTTC. The chain is built from TRBV6-5 and TRBJ2-1; 9 nucleotides agree with TRBD2. This CDR3 spans 15 amino acids. Trimming at V came to 8 bases and at J to 6 bases, leaving 11 bases not matched to a gene. Germline V lookup: CDR1 MNHEY, CDR2 SVGAGI.

V usage is TRBV9 and J usage is TRBJ2-7; D is perhaps TRBD2 (5 bases). Per the germline V gene, CDR1 is SGDLS and CDR2 is YYNGEE. The CDR3 sequence is 13 residues long. The V and J ends lost 0 bases and 5 bases respectively, with 9 bases between them. In DNA, the CDR3 is TGTGCCAGCAGCGTAGGGTACGGGGACGAGCAGTACTTC. Its translation: CASSVGYGDEQYF. Using reference TRBV9 and TRBJ2-7 for the parts outside the CDR3, the full variable domain is DSGVTQTPKHLITATGQRVTLRCSPRSGDLSVYWYQQSLDQGLQFLIQYYNGEERAKGNILERFSAQQFPDLHSELNLSSLELGDSALYFCASSVGYGDEQYFGPGTRLTVT.

Only a few counts were recorded for this clone. The rearrangement links TRBV11-2 to TRBJ2-3, with D hard to call. Looked up from germline, CDR1 is SGHAT and CDR2 is FQNNGV. This CDR3 is 16 amino acids long. Trimming cost V 0 bases and J 4 bases, with 14 bases left between them. DNA for the CDR3: TGTGCCAGCAGCTTAGATTTTGCTAGTTACTCAGATACGCAGTATTTT. Protein sequence: CASSLDFASYSDTQYF.